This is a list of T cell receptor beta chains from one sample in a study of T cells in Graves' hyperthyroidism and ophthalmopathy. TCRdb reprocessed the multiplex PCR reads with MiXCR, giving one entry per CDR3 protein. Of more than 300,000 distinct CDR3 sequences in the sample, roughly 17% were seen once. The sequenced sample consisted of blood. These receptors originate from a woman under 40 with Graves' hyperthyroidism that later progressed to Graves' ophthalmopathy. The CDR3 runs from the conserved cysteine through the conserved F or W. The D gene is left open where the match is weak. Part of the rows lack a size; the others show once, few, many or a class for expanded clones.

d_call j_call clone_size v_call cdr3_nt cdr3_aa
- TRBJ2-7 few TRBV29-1 TGCAGCGTCATCAAGTCCTACGAGCAGTACTTC CSVIKSYEQYF
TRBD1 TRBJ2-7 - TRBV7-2 TGTGCCAGCAAACCGCGGACAGGGGGCTACGAGCAGTACTTC CASKPRTGGYEQYF
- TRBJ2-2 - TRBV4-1 TGCGCCAGCAGCCAAGGTCTCACAGCCACCGGGGAGCTGTTTTTT CASSQGLTATGELFF
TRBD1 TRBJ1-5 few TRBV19 TGTGCCAGTAGCTTTCGGACAGGGGGAATTGGCAATCAGCCCCAGCATTTT CASSFRTGGIGNQPQHF
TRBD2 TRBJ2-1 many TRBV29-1 TGCAGCGTTGCGCAGTCGGCTAGCGGGAGGAGGGACAATGAGCAGTTCTTC CSVAQSASGRRDNEQFF
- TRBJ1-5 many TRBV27 TGTGCCAGCAGTGCAGGGAATAGCAATCAGCCCCAGCATTTT CASSAGNSNQPQHF
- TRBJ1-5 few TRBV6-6 TGTGCCAGCAGTTACTCCGACCCGTTGGGGAGTCAGCCCCAGCATTTT CASSYSDPLGSQPQHF
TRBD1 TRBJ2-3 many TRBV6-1 TGTGCCAGCAGTGACCAGACAGGGTATGGCACAGATACGCAGTATTTT CASSDQTGYGTDTQYF
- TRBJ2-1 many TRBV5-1 TGCGCCAGCAGCCGAAGCCTCGGACCAACCTACAATGAGCAGTTCTTC CASSRSLGPTYNEQFF
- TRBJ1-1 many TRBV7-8 TGTGCCAGCAGCCCCAGGGGTCGAGGGTTCACTGAAGCTTTCTTT CASSPRGRGFTEAFF
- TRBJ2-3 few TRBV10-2 TGCGCCAGCAGTAGAAGCGGCACAGATACGCAGTATTTT CASSRSGTDTQYF
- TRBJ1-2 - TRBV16 TGTGCCAGCAGCCCAGGTTCATGGGAAAGGAACTATGGCTACACCTTC CASSPGSWERNYGYTF
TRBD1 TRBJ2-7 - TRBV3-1 TGTGCCAGCGGAAAGACAGGGACCTCCTACGAGCAGTACTTC CASGKTGTSYEQYF
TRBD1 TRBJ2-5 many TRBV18 TGTGCCAGCTCACCGGGACAGGGGGTTGCAGAGACCCAGTACTTC CASSPGQGVAETQYF
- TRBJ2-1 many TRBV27 TGTGCCAGCAGTGCAGGACGGAGGAATGAGCAGTTCTTC CASSAGRRNEQFF
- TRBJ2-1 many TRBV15 TGTGCCACCAGCAGAAAGACTAGTATCTCCTACAATGAGCAGTTCTTC CATSRKTSISYNEQFF
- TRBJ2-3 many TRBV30 TGTGCCTGGAGTGTACAATGGGGACACTTCACAGATACGCAGTATTTT CAWSVQWGHFTDTQYF
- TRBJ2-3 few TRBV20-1 TGCAGTGCTAGAGTTGCGGAGGCCGATTACACAGATACGCAGTATTTT CSARVAEADYTDTQYF
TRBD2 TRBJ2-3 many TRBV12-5 TGTGCTAGTGCCCTGACTAGCAGTAGCACAGATACGCAGTATTTT CASALTSSSTDTQYF
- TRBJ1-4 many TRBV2 TGTGCCAGCCGTTTGTCTGAAAAACTGTTTTTT CASRLSEKLFF
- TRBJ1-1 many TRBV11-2 TGTGCCAGCAGCTTAGGAGCAAACACTGAAGCTTTCTTT CASSLGANTEAFF
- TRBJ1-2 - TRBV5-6 TGTGCCAGCAGACCTACCCGGGACCAAAGGGGCTATGGCTACACCTTC CASRPTRDQRGYGYTF
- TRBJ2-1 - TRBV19 TGTGCCAGTGCCGACAGGAACAATGAGCAGTTCTTC CASADRNNEQFF
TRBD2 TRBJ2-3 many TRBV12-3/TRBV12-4 TGTGCCAGCAGTTTATGGGTAGCGGGGGGTTTCAATACGCAGTATTTT CASSLWVAGGFNTQYF
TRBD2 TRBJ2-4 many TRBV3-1 TGTGCCAGCAGCCCCCGTTTGCGGGGGGAAAACATTCAGTACTTC CASSPRLRGENIQYF
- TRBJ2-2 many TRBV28 TGTGCCAGCAGCCGTTATGGGACGGAAAGCACCGGGGAGCTGTTTTTT CASSRYGTESTGELFF
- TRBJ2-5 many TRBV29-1 TGCAGCCTCCACTACCAAGAGACCCAGTACTTC CSLHYQETQYF
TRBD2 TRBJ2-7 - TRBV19 TGTGCCAGTAGCGCCGGGACTAGCGGGAGTTTCTACGAGCAGTACTTC CASSAGTSGSFYEQYF
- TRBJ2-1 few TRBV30 TGTGCCTGGAGTCTTGGTGGGGCGGGGGAGCAGTTCTTC CAWSLGGAGEQFF
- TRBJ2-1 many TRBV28 TGTGCCAGCAGTTTGAGTAATAGCAATGAGCAGTTCTTC CASSLSNSNEQFF
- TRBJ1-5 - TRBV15 TGTGCCACCAGCAGAGATCAGAGACGGACTTCAAGGCAGCCCCAGCATTTT CATSRDQRRTSRQPQHF
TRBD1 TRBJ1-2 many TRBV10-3 TGTGCCATCAGTGAGGGACAGGGATTGCTAAACTATGGCTACACCTTC CAISEGQGLLNYGYTF
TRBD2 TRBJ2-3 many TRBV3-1 TGTGCCAGCAGCGACGGGACTAGCGGGGGGGATACGCAGTATTTT CASSDGTSGGDTQYF
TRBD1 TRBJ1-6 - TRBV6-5 TGTGCCAGCAGTTCGACAGGGCAGGATTCACCCCTCCACTTT CASSSTGQDSPLHF
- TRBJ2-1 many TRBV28 TGTGCCAGCAGTTTAGTTAGCGGTAGAGGCCGGACAGGCGGGTACAATGAGCAGTTCTTC CASSLVSGRGRTGGYNEQFF
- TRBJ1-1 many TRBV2 TGTGCCAGCAGTGGATCCCGGACGAACACTGAAGCTTTCTTT CASSGSRTNTEAFF
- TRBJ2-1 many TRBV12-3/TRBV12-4 TGTGCCACCAGAGAGAGCTCCTACAATGAGCAGTTCTTC CATRESSYNEQFF
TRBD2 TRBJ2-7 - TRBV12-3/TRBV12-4 TGTGCCAGCAGCTTATCGACTAGCGGGAGTTACGAGCAGTACTTC CASSLSTSGSYEQYF
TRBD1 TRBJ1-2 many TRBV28 TGTGCCAGCAGAAACAGGGGGCGCGACTATGGCTACACCTTC CASRNRGRDYGYTF
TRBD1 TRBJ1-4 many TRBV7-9 TGTGCCAGCAGCTCCGCCGGACAGGGCGATTACGATGAAAAACTGTTTTTT CASSSAGQGDYDEKLFF
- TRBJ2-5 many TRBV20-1 TGCAGTGCTAGAGTGGGGAGAGAGACCCAGTACTTC CSARVGRETQYF
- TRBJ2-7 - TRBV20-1 TGCAGTGCTAGACCCGGACTCGCGTGGCACTACGAGCAGTACTTC CSARPGLAWHYEQYF
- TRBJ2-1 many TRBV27 TGTGCCAGCAGGTACACCTGGTACAATGAGCAGTTCTTC CASRYTWYNEQFF
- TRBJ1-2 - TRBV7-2 TGTGCCAGCAGTTTAGTTTCAGGGTACAGTGGCTACACCTTC CASSLVSGYSGYTF
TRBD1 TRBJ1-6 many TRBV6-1 TGTGCCAGCAGTTACCTCCCAGGGGGTAATTCACCCCTCCACTTT CASSYLPGGNSPLHF
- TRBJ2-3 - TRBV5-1 TGCGCCAGCAAGAGGGGGGGGCCGACAGATACGCAGTATTTT CASKRGGPTDTQYF
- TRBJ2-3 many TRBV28 TGTGCCAGCAGTTTAAGGGGAAGTATAGATACGCAGTATTTT CASSLRGSIDTQYF